This TCR beta chain stems from a study of blood T cells in healthy people across ages. Primed by a sample-barcoded 5' primer and a J-beta primer mix, a second PCR proceeded for 7 to 11 cycles. TCRdb reanalysed the 5' RACE reads using MiXCR and keeps one entry per CDR3 protein. The sample has about 830,000 distinct CDR3 sequences, over 45% seen once. The V and J ends lost 7 bases and 0 bases respectively, with 13 bases between them. The CDR3 covers 14 residues. Germline V lookup: CDR1 SGHRS, CDR2 YFSETQ. Study-level results: Versus aged donors, long-lived donors had higher diversity and more naive CD4+ cells.

In the case of this clonotype: The antigen remains undetermined.

Source material: blood. This sequence originates from a man between 25 and 39 years old in good health. The chain recombines TRBV5-1 with TRBJ2-5; D perhaps matches TRBD2 (5 bases). CDR3 protein: CASGPGSNQETQYF. The CDR3 DNA is TGCGCCAGCGGGCCGGGGAGCAACCAAGAGACCCAGTACTTC.